This TCR beta chain was found in a study of PD-L1 blockade in urothelial cancer. The repertoire was sequenced with immunoSEQ multiplex PCR; TCRdb's copy has only in-frame clones and lacks some. The sample lists tens of thousands of clones; over 80% were seen once. The CDR3 runs to 17 residues. Germline CDR1 ENHRY, CDR2 SYGVKD. V was trimmed by 3 bases and J by 4 bases, leaving 22 bases between them. The sequencing used PBMCs, collected around atezolizumab (anti-PD-L1) treatment. This sequence joins TRBV10-3 and TRBJ2-7, with a tentative D call TRBD2 (5 bases). The receptor's source is a man in his 70s with urothelial cancer. The CDR3 coding sequence is TGTGCCATCAGTGATCCCTCCTGGGCTAGCCGCCCTTACGAGCAGTACTTC. Protein product: CAISDPSWASRPYEQYF.